This record looks at one T cell receptor beta chain sequence and its context. Its cognate antigen is unknown. Sequencing used immunoSEQ multiplex PCR; TCRdb keeps in-frame clones, though not all of them. The data show some 35,000 clones, 70% to 85% seen once. The CDR3 is made up of 14 amino acids. Germline CDR1 is SGHNT and CDR2 is YYREEE (reference sequence). The V end lost 1 base, the J end lost 1 base, and 8 bases lay between the germline ends. This sample is part of a study of OX40 agonist ivuxolimab in advanced cancers. Study information: Participants could have had prior anti-PD-1, anti-PD-L1 or anti-CTLA-4 therapy, and about 40% had some.

Systemic immunosuppression or a history of autoimmune disease excluded patients. General study findings and limits: The CD4+ and CD8+ T cells in the blood had expanded clonally by week 6 at 0.1 to 3.0 mg/kg. CD8+ T cells showed, on average, more clonal expansion than CD4+ cells.

The sequenced sample was CD4+ or CD8+ T cells sorted from blood, obtained in a trial of the OX40 agonist ivuxolimab. This chain joins TRBV5-4 and TRBJ1-1, with a weak D call TRBD1 (5 bases). The TCR originated in an adult with an advanced solid tumor such as melanoma, head and neck, liver or kidney cancer. CDR3 bases: TGTGCCAGCAGCTTGTGGGGGGGGAACACTGAAGCTTTCTTT. Translated: CASSLWGGNTEAFF.